This section outlines one T cell receptor beta chain sequence together with its context. These data come from a study of shared clonotypes between healthy human individuals. CD8 memory was a combination that joined CD45RO+ cells with CCR7-negative CD45RA+ TemRA cells. Measured with immunoSEQ multiplex PCR; TCRdb has only the in-frame clones, and not every one. This table holds approximately 320,000 clones, more than 75% found once. Trimming took off 6 bases at V and 6 bases at J, with 15 bases between the two ends. The CDR3 covers 14 residues. Germline V lookup: CDR1 KGHSH, CDR2 LQKENI. This chain joins TRBV18 and TRBJ2-1; no firm D call. The sample taken for sequencing was memory CD8+ T cells sorted from blood. Subset given: CD45RO+ cells pooled with CCR7-negative TemRA cells. The origin of this receptor is a man between 18 and 29 years old in good health. The CDR3 sequence: CASSRASYRNEQFF. The CDR3 DNA sequence: TGTGCCAGCTCTCGGGCCTCTTATCGCAATGAGCAGTTCTTC.